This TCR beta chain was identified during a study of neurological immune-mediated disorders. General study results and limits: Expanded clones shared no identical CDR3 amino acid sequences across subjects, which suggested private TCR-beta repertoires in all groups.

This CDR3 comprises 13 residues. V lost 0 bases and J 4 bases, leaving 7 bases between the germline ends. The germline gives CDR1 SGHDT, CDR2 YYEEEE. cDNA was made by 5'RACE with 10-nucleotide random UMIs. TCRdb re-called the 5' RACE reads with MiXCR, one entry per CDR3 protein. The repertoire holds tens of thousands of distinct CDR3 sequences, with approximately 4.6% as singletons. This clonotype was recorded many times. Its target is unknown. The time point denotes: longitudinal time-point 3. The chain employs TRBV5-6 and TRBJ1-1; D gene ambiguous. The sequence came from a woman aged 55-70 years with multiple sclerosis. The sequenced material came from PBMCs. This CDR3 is CASSLVYGTEAFF. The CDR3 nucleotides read TGTGCCAGCAGCTTGGTTTACGGCACTGAAGCTTTCTTT.